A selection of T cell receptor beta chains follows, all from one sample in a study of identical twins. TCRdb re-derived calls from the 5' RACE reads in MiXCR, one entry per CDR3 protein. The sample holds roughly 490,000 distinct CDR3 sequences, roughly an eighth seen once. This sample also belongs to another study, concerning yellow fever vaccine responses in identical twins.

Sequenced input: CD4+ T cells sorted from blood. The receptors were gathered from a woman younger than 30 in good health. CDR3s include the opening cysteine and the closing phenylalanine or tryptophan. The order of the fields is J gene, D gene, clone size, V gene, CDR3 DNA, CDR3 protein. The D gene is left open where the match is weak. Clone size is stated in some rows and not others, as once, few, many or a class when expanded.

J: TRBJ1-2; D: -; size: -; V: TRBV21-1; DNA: TGTGCCAGCAGCCCCCCGGTGGGGGGGGTGTGGGACTATGGCTACACCTTC; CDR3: CASSPPVGGVWDYGYTF
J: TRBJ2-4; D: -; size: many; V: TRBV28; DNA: TGTGCCACTCAGTTTGGAGGGCCCATTCAGTACTTC; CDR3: CATQFGGPIQYF
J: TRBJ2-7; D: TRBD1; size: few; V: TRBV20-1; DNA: TGCAGTGCCCTGACAGGGGTCGAGCAGTACTTC; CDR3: CSALTGVEQYF
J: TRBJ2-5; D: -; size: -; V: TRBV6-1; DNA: TGTGCCAGCAGCCAGCTCTGGGGAGAGACCCAGTACTTC; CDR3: CASSQLWGETQYF
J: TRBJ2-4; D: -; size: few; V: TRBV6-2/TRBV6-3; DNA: TGTGCCAGCGCCCTGGACGGGGTCATTCAGTACTTC; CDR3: CASALDGVIQYF
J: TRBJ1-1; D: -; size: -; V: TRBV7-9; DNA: TGTGCCAGCAGCCCAGCTGTGGGGCGAAACACTGAAGCTTTCTTT; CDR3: CASSPAVGRNTEAFF
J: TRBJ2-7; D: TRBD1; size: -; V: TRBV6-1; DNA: TGTGCCAGCACAGGGGGCGGGACAGGGGACTACGAGCAGTACTTC; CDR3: CASTGGGTGDYEQYF
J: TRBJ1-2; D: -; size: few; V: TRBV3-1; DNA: TGTGCCAGCAGCCAAGCAGGTAGACAGACGCCCTATGGCTACACCTTC; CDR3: CASSQAGRQTPYGYTF
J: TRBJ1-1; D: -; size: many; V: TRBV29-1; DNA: TGCAGCGTTCAAGGACAGATGAAAGATCGGAACACTGAAGCTTTCTTT; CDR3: CSVQGQMKDRNTEAFF
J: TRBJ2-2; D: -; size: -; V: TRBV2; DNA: TGTGCCAGCAGTGAAAGCGCGGGGTATAGGAACACCGGGGAGCTGTTTTTT; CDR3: CASSESAGYRNTGELFF
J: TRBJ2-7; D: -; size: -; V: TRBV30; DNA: TGTGCCTGGAGTGGAGGCGGCTACGAGCAGTACTTC; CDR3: CAWSGGGYEQYF
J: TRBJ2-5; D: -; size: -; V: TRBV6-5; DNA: TGTGCCAGCAGTTACGGGGCGGGGGCATCCGAGACCCAGTACTTC; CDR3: CASSYGAGASETQYF
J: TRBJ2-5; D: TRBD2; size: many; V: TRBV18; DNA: TGTGCCAGCACCGGGACTAGCCAAGAGACCCAGTACTTC; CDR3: CASTGTSQETQYF